This TCR beta chain stems from a study of cytomegalovirus exposure and HLA in healthy donors. Trimming removed 10 bases at V and 0 bases at J, with 13 bases between. The CDR3 is 14 amino acids. In germline, CDR1 is MDHEN, CDR2 SYDVKM. With 60 Vbeta and 13 Jbeta primers, the PCR was carried out. Here immunoSEQ multiplex PCR was the method, and the copy in TCRdb shows in-frame clones only, minus some. The table includes under 200,000 clones, around 84% detected once. Regarding the study as a whole: The later analysis indicated that the majority of CMV-associated TCR beta chains appeared HLA-restricted. V segments that were indistinguishable, TRBV6-2 and TRBV6-3 among them, were omitted from analysis. Immune exposure was documented only through CMV serostatus.

A word on this clone: Its antigen is currently unknown.

The chain is built from TRBV28 and TRBJ1-3; D unclear. The TCR sequence derives from a woman younger than 30 in good health and CMV-seronegative. Sequenced sample: PBMCs. DNA for the CDR3: TGTGCCATTCGCCCGGGGTTCTCTGGAAACACCATATATTTT. Encoded protein: CAIRPGFSGNTIYF. Combining the CDR3 with reference TRBV28 and TRBJ1-3 gives the whole variable domain DVKVTQSSRYLVKRTGEKVFLECVQDMDHENMFWYRQDPGLGLRLIYFSYDVKMKEKGDIPEGYSVSREKKERFSLILESASTNQTSMYLCAIRPGFSGNTIYFGEGSWLTVV.